The 26 T cell receptor beta chains reported below all come from one sample, sequenced in a study of shared clonotypes between healthy human individuals. Profiled with immunoSEQ multiplex PCR; TCRdb holds only in-frame clones, not every one. The data hold roughly 760,000 clones, with roughly 70% observed a single time. Sequencing was performed on memory CD4+ T cells sorted from blood. Regarding subset: CD45RA-negative fraction. The receptors here all came from a woman aged 25 to 45 in good health.

The V call is TRBV7-9, the J call TRBJ2-3; D possibly corresponds to TRBD2 (5 bases). The V end was cut by 2 bases, the J end by 2 bases, with 11 bases between. The germline gives CDR1 SEHNR, CDR2 FQNEAQ (reference sequence). This CDR3 has 15 residues. CDR3 sequence reads: CASSLRENPTDTQYF. CDR3 sequence (DNA): TGTGCCAGCAGCTTAAGGGAGAACCCCACAGATACGCAGTATTTT.

The chain has TRBV27 and TRBJ2-7; 8 nucleotides match TRBD1. J was trimmed by 5 bases and V by 5 bases; bases with no gene match: 8. The germline V gene has CDR1 MNHEY and CDR2 SMNVEV (reference sequence). The CDR3 has 14 amino acids. CDR3 bases: TGTGCCAGCAGTCACCAGGGGGCGTTCGACGAGCAGTACTTC. Residues: CASSHQGAFDEQYF.

This clone was seen a single time. J is TRBJ2-2 and V is TRBV6-6; D gene ambiguous. Germline V gene data show CDR1 as MNHNY and CDR2 as SVGAGI (reference sequence). With 2 bases removed from V and 2 bases from J, the gap between germline ends came to 9 bases. CDR3 size: 15 residues. For the CDR3, the DNA is TGTGCCAGCAGTTACAGGCGGAGAAACACCGGGGAGCTGTTTTTT. It codes for CASSYRRRNTGELFF.

The J gene is TRBJ2-5, the V gene TRBV9; possibly TRBD1 for D (6 bases). Germline CDR1 reads SGDLS; CDR2 reads YYNGEE. This CDR3 has 13 amino acids. Between the trimmed V and J ends, which lost 3 bases and 7 bases, there was a span of 13 bases. The CDR3 DNA reads as TGTGCCAGCAGCGGCCAGGGGATAGGGACCCAGTACTTC. As protein: CASSGQGIGTQYF.

Details on this clone: The junction departs from the called germline gene at one end, perhaps through a read error. The chain couples TRBV7-9 to TRBJ1-2, with D uncertain. The germline V gene has CDR1 SEHNR and CDR2 FQNEAQ (reference sequence). The CDR3 runs 11 residues. CDR3 DNA: TGTGCCGGCAGGACCTTCTATGGCTACACCTTC. This translates into CAGRTFYGYTF.

V usage is TRBV19 and J usage is TRBJ2-1; TRBD2 agrees at 12 bases. Germline CDR1 reads LNHDA; CDR2 reads SQIVND (reference sequence). CDR3 length: 18 residues. Germline trimming cut 6 bases from V and 4 bases from J; bases unmatched to any gene: 13. CDR3 nucleotide sequence: TGTGCCAGTAGGCCGAAGAGGCGACTAGCGGGAGTTTACAATGAGCAGTTCTTC. Translating gives CASRPKRRLAGVYNEQFF.

This chain uses TRBV5-1 with TRBJ2-7, with 8 bases lining up with TRBD1. The CDR3 spans 15 residues. The junction had 6 bases not matched to a gene; V was cut back by 0 bases and J by 4 bases. Germline V gives CDR1 SGHRS, CDR2 YFSETQ. CDR3: CASSLEPGGEYEQYF. The CDR3 DNA reads as TGCGCCAGCAGCTTGGAGCCAGGGGGCGAGTACGAGCAGTACTTC.

This chain uses TRBV7-9 with TRBJ2-7; TRBD2 aligns across 12 bases. The V and J ends lost 2 bases and 2 bases, in that order; junction bases with no gene match: 7. The CDR3 covers 17 residues. CDR1 is SEHNR and CDR2 is FQNEAQ in the germline V gene (reference sequence). As DNA, the CDR3 is TGTGCCAGCAGCTTACGCGAACTAGCGGGAGGACCCTACGAGCAGTACTTC. Translated: CASSLRELAGGPYEQYF.

The gene calls are TRBV28 and TRBJ2-1; 9 positions match TRBD2. The CDR3 length is 15 residues. The germline V gene encodes CDR1 MDHEN and CDR2 SYDVKM. After removal of 7 bases from V and 4 bases from J, the junction contained 8 bases not matched to a gene. The CDR3 DNA is TGTGCCAGCAACTCCCCGGGACTAGCTTACAATGAGCAGTTCTTC. It codes for CASNSPGLAYNEQFF.

Ten or more counts support this clone. This specimen includes other DNA sequences encoding the same CDR3. The chain combines TRBV7-6 with TRBJ1-3; D is ambiguous. The CDR3 is made up of 14 amino acids. The germline gives CDR1 SGHVS, CDR2 FNYEAQ. Trimming stripped 2 bases from V and 0 bases from J, with 5 bases between. The CDR3 coding sequence is TGTGCCAGCAGCTTAACAGACTCTGGAAACACCATATATTTT. Protein sequence: CASSLTDSGNTIYF.

The chain combines TRBV28 with TRBJ1-5; 7 bases match TRBD1. CDR3 length: 15 amino acids. CDR1 and CDR2 from the germline V gene are MDHEN and SYDVKM. Trimming removed 5 bases from V and 7 bases from J; junction bases left unmatched: 11. The CDR3 reads CASSRTGAGGQPQHF. CDR3 DNA: TGTGCCAGCAGTAGAACAGGGGCTGGCGGGCAGCCCCAGCATTTT.

The gene calls are TRBV19 and TRBJ1-2; D is perhaps TRBD1 (6 bases). The CDR3 covers 14 residues. Germline values: CDR1 LNHDA, CDR2 SQIVND (reference sequence). Trimming removed 7 bases at V and 2 bases at J, with 14 bases between. In DNA, the CDR3 is TGTGCCAGTAACCACCGGACAGAGAACTATGGCTACACCTTC. Its protein is CASNHRTENYGYTF. The whole variable domain, filled in from reference TRBV19 and TRBJ1-2, reads DGGITQSPKYLFRKEGQNVTLSCEQNLNHDAMYWYRQDPGQGLRLIYYSQIVNDFQKGDIAEGYSVSREKKESFPLTVTSAQKNPTAFYLCASNHRTENYGYTFGSGTRLTVV.

The gene calls are TRBV5-1 and TRBJ2-7; 12 nucleotides match TRBD2. Trimming at V came to 5 bases and at J to 4 bases, leaving 7 bases not matched to a gene. In germline, CDR1 is SGHRS, CDR2 YFSETQ. CDR3 length: 15 residues. The CDR3 is CASRPGLAGNYEQYF. The CDR3 nucleotides read TGCGCCAGCAGGCCCGGACTAGCGGGAAATTACGAGCAGTACTTC.

The V call is TRBV5-1, the J call TRBJ2-5, with D possibly TRBD2 on 6 matching bases. Near its end, the DNA agrees better with TRBJ2-7, so the J call may be wrong. Germline V gives CDR1 SGHRS, CDR2 YFSETQ. The CDR3 has 15 amino acids. The CDR3 DNA follows: TGCGCCAGCAGCTTGGAGGCTAGCGTCTCCTACGAGCAGTACTTC. Encoded protein: CASSLEASVSYEQYF.

CDR3 amino acids: CASSPPRWGANWTGELFF. In DNA, the CDR3 is TGTGCCAGCAGCCCCCCCCGATGGGGGGCAAATTGGACCGGGGAGCTGTTTTTT. The chain couples TRBV7-2 to TRBJ2-2; the D gene could be TRBD1 or TRBD2 (6 bases each). V was trimmed by 5 bases and J by 5 bases, leaving 24 bases between them. CDR3 length: 18 residues. Germline CDR1 and CDR2: SGHTA and FQGNSA.

The chain joins TRBV5-1 to TRBJ2-7; maybe TRBD2 (5 bases). Trimming stripped 4 bases from V and 5 bases from J, with 16 bases between. In germline, CDR1 is SGHRS, CDR2 YFSETQ. The CDR3 runs 14 residues. The CDR3 DNA is TGCGCCAGCAGCCAATACACCGGACTCCACGAGCAGTACTTC. Translating it yields CASSQYTGLHEQYF.

J is TRBJ1-2 and V is TRBV2, with TRBD1 identical over 9 bases. With 6 bases clipped from V and 2 bases from J, the junction kept 1 base outside the gene matches. This CDR3 comprises 13 residues. The germline V gene has CDR1 SNHLY and CDR2 FYNNEI. This CDR3 is CASRTGGNYGYTF. The CDR3 coding sequence is TGTGCCAGCAGGACAGGGGGGAACTATGGCTACACCTTC.

The chain employs TRBV10-3 and TRBJ2-3, with TRBD2 matching 7 bases. Germline V gene sequence: CDR1 ENHRY, CDR2 SYGVKD. V was pared by 4 bases and J by 9 bases, with 7 bases of the junction left unmatched. CDR3 length: 13 amino acids. The CDR3 coding sequence is TGTGCCATCAGTGTCGCTAGCGGAGCGACGCAGTATTTT. This encodes CAISVASGATQYF.

This clone was seen more than once but under ten times. Other DNA sequences from this sample encode an identical CDR3 as well. The genes are TRBV27 and TRBJ2-2; D remains unclear. Trimming removed 2 bases at V and 2 bases at J, with 3 bases between. The germline V gene has CDR1 MNHEY and CDR2 SMNVEV (reference sequence). There are 13 residues in the CDR3. The CDR3 region has the DNA TGTGCCAGCAGTTTACTTAACACCGGGGAGCTGTTTTTT. This translates into CASSLLNTGELFF.

The chain combines TRBV30 with TRBJ2-1, with 7 bases matching TRBD2. The CDR3 covers 12 residues. The germline V gene has CDR1 GTSNPN and CDR2 SVGIG (reference sequence). The V and J ends lost 5 bases and 8 bases, in that order; junction bases with no gene match: 6. CDR3 protein: CAWLRGSDEQFF. The CDR3 DNA sequence: TGTGCCTGGTTGCGGGGGTCGGATGAGCAGTTCTTC.

The gene calls are TRBV5-5 and TRBJ1-4; D unresolved. There are 13 residues in the CDR3. Germline V lookup: CDR1 SGHKS, CDR2 YYEKEE (reference sequence). Trimming took off 0 bases at V and 8 bases at J, with 8 bases between the two ends. The CDR3 protein is CASSLDTSEKLFF. CDR3 bases: TGTGCCAGCAGCTTGGACACCTCAGAAAAACTGTTTTTT.

The chain is built from TRBV6-1 and TRBJ1-4, with D hard to call. Trimming took 1 base from V and 7 from J, leaving 7 bases between them. The CDR3 is made up of 13 amino acids. CDR1 is MNHNS and CDR2 is SASEGT in the germline V gene. This CDR3 reads CASSEEGGEKLFF. The CDR3 bases are TGTGCCAGCAGTGAAGAGGGCGGTGAAAAACTGTTTTTT.

This chain connects TRBV7-9 to TRBJ2-7; D remains ambiguous. The CDR3 totals 15 residues. CDR1 is SEHNR and CDR2 is FQNEAQ in the germline V gene (reference sequence). V dropped 3 bases and J dropped 1 base, with 13 bases sitting between them. CDR3 amino acids: CASSFYLADSYEQYF. The CDR3 nucleotides are TGTGCCAGCAGCTTTTACCTCGCGGATTCCTACGAGCAGTACTTC. The variable domain in full, with the rest retrieved from reference TRBV7-9 and TRBJ2-7, is DTGVSQNPRHKITKRGQNVTFRCDPISEHNRLYWYRQTLGQGPEFLTYFQNEAQLEKSRLLSDRFSAERPKGSFSTLEIQRTEQGDSAMYLCASSFYLADSYEQYFGPGTRLTVT.

The chain has TRBV10-3 and TRBJ1-1; 8 bases match TRBD1. CDR1 and CDR2 from the germline V gene are ENHRY and SYGVKD. The J segment lost 6 bases and the V segment lost 6 bases, leaving 6 bases of the junction unmatched. CDR3 length: 13 residues. The CDR3 here is CAISRDRRAEAFF. CDR3 nucleotide sequence: TGTGCCATCAGCCGGGACAGGAGGGCTGAAGCTTTCTTT.

The rearrangement uses TRBV11-2 and TRBJ2-1; 7 bases match TRBD1. Germline CDR1 is SGHAT and CDR2 is FQNNGV. The CDR3 is made up of 15 amino acids. V was pared by 3 bases and J by 4 bases, with 6 bases of the junction left unmatched. The CDR3 loop reads CASSFRDRSYNEQFF. CDR3 DNA sequence: TGTGCCAGCAGCTTCCGGGACAGAAGTTACAATGAGCAGTTCTTC.

The rearrangement links TRBV18 to TRBJ2-7; D is perhaps TRBD2 (6 bases). Per the germline V gene, CDR1 is KGHSH and CDR2 is LQKENI. The CDR3 has 14 residues. Trimming removed 1 base from V and 1 base from J, with 8 bases in between. CDR3 residues: CASSPLGRSYEQYF. As DNA, the CDR3 is TGTGCCAGCTCACCACTTGGGAGGTCCTACGAGCAGTACTTC. Full variable domain (rest looked up from reference TRBV18 and TRBJ2-7): NAGVMQNPRHLVRRRGQEARLRCSPMKGHSHVYWYRQLPEEGLKFMVYLQKENIIDESGMPKERFSAEFPKEGPSILRIQQVVRGDSAAYFCASSPLGRSYEQYFGPGTRLTVT.